One sample yielded the 8 T cell receptor beta chains listed below, sequenced in a study of blood T cells in healthy people across ages (dated by TCRdb to about 2015). The method behind the library was 5' RACE. TCRdb records Illumina HiSeq 2500 as the sequencer. A second PCR of roughly 7 to 11 cycles was performed with a sample-barcoded 5' primer and a J-beta primer mix. TCRdb redid the processing of the public reads, applying fastp at Q25 and MiXCR, and retained in-frame beta chains. Here each entry gathers all rows of one CDR3 protein and keeps the most common genes and DNA. The sample table records 730,000 or so distinct CDR3 sequences; roughly two fifths of these occur just once. The biggest ten clones account for roughly 30% of the sample. The sequenced sample consisted of blood. These receptors all stem from a man at least 80 years old in good health.

This chain joins TRBV7-6 and TRBJ2-3, with D maybe TRBD1 (6 bases). V was clipped by 4 bases and J by 4 bases, with 15 bases between them. CDR1 is SGHVS and CDR2 is FNYEAQ in the germline V gene. CDR3 length: 15 amino acids. CDR3 coding DNA: TGTGCCAGCAGCTCCAAACAGGGACGAGCAGATACGCAGTATTTT. This gives the protein CASSSKQGRADTQYF.

The V call is TRBV11-2, the J call TRBJ1-2; 7 nucleotides line up with TRBD1. The CDR3 covers 12 residues. The V and J ends lost 5 bases and 8 bases, in that order; junction bases with no gene match: 5. From germline, CDR1 is SGHAT and CDR2 FQNNGV. This chain's CDR3 is CASSEGGTGYTF. CDR3 DNA: TGTGCCAGCAGCGAAGGGGGCACGGGCTACACCTTC. The variable domain in full, completed from reference TRBV11-2 and TRBJ1-2, reads EAGVAQSPRYKIIEKRQSVAFWCNPISGHATLYWYQQILGQGPKLLIQFQNNGVVDDSQLPKDRFSAERLKGVDSTLKIQPAKLEDSAVYLCASSEGGTGYTFGSGTRLTVV.

This clonotype was detected only a few times. The V gene is TRBV5-4, the J gene TRBJ2-5; D possibly corresponds to TRBD1 (5 bases). The CDR3 is 14 amino acids. CDR1 is SGHNT and CDR2 is YYREEE in the germline V gene (reference sequence). The ends were cut back, 4 bases at V and 4 bases at J, with 14 bases in the middle. CDR3 coding DNA: TGTGCCAGCAGCGGGGCCCAGACCGGAGAGACCCAGTACTTC. Its protein is CASSGAQTGETQYF.

On this clonotype itself: The junction and the germline gene differ at one end; a read error may be behind it. The chain carries TRBV3-1 and TRBJ2-1, with D possibly TRBD1 on 5 matching bases. Germline V CDR1 and CDR2: LGHDT, YNNKEL (reference sequence). The CDR3 extends over 17 amino acids. Here the CDR3 reads CASSQERSEVEGDEQFF. CDR3 sequence (DNA): TGTGCCAGTAGCCAGGAAAGGAGTGAGGTTGAAGGGGATGAGCAGTTCTTC.

In its sample, this clonotype was seen a few times. The chain couples TRBV7-2 to TRBJ2-2; 11 bases agree with TRBD2. V lost 5 bases, J lost 1 base, and 3 bases stayed unmatched. The CDR3 totals 16 residues. Germline CDR1 SGHTA, CDR2 FQGNSA. Here the CDR3 reads CASSVSGRVNTGELFF. The CDR3 DNA is TGTGCCAGCAGCGTTAGCGGGAGGGTGAACACCGGGGAGCTGTTTTTT. Filled out from reference TRBV7-2 and TRBJ2-2, the complete variable domain reads GAGVSQSPSNKVTEKGKDVELRCDPISGHTALYWYRQSLGQGLEFLIYFQGNSAPDKSGLPSDRFSAERTGGSVSTLTIQRTQQEDSAVYLCASSVSGRVNTGELFFGEGSRLTVL.

The V call is TRBV6-6, the J call TRBJ2-2; 7 bases are a match to TRBD1. The CDR3 length is 15 residues. Germline V lookup: CDR1 MNHNY, CDR2 SVGAGI (reference sequence). The trim removed 6 bases at V and 3 bases at J, leaving 7 bases unmatched. The CDR3 region has the DNA TGTGCCAGCAGCCCCACCCAGGGGGACACCGGGGAGCTGTTTTTT. Translating it yields CASSPTQGDTGELFF.

This clonotype appeared a few times. This chain links TRBV28 with TRBJ2-5; D is tentatively TRBD1 or TRBD2 (6 bases each). Germline assignment: CDR1 MDHEN and CDR2 SYDVKM. The CDR3 runs 15 residues. The V gene lost 6 bases and the J gene lost 1 base, with 15 bases spanning the gap. CDR3 amino acids: CASSPFGGGQETQYF. DNA for the CDR3: TGTGCCAGCAGCCCTTTCGGGGGCGGCCAAGAGACCCAGTACTTC.

This clonotype was observed many times. J is TRBJ2-7 and V is TRBV6-2 or TRBV6-3, with D unclear. The V gene's germline CDR1 is MNHEY and CDR2 SVGEGT. The CDR3 runs 13 residues. V was pared by 6 bases and J by 12 bases, with 21 bases between. CDR3 sequence (DNA): TGTGCCAGCAGCCACCTGGGCTTGATGTTGGGGTACTTC. This translates into CASSHLGLMLGYF.